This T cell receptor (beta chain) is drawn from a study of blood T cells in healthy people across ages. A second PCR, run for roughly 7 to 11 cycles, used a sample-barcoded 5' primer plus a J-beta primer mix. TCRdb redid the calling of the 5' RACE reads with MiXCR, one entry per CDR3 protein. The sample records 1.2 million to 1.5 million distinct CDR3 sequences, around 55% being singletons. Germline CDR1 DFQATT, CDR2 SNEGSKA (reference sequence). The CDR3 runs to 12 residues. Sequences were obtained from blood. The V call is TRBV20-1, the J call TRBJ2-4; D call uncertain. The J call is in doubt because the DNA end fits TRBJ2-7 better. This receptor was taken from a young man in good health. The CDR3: CSGEGDGYEQYF. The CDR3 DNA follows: TGCAGTGGGGAAGGAGACGGGTACGAGCAGTACTTC.